The text below deals with one T cell receptor (beta chain). Its antigen remains unknown. Researchers reported sorting CD4+ naive, central memory, regulatory and stem cell-like memory cells via CD45RO/CCR7/CD25/CD127/CD95/CD27. This record comes from a study of beta chain features in type 1 diabetes. Broader study findings: A moderate, significant TCRB CDR3 shortening appeared in type 1 diabetes across four CD4+ subsets.

V was shortened by 4 bases and J by 0 bases, with 12 bases between the two germline ends. Germline CDR1 SQVTM, CDR2 ANQGSEA. This CDR3 is built from 14 residues. The investigators reverse transcribed all of the isolated RNA, so they sequenced expressed TCRB transcripts. Sequencing used immunoSEQ multiplex PCR; TCRdb keeps in-frame clones, though not all of them. This sample yields over 200,000 clones, of which approximately 10% are seen a single time; over 0.015% belongs to the top ten. The sequence derives from a man aged 25-45 years with type 1 diabetes. The V gene is TRBV29-1, the J gene TRBJ1-1; TRBD1 might be the D (5 bases). What was sequenced was naive CD4+ T cells from blood. In DNA form, the CDR3 reads TGCAGCGTTGCTGGGGCCACGATGAACACTGAAGCTTTCTTT. Protein: CSVAGATMNTEAFF.